This TCR beta chain was captured in a study of patients and donors after allogeneic stem cell transplantation. This clonotype has only a few counts. TCRdb recomputed calls from the RT-PCR reads with MiXCR, one row per CDR3 protein. Among 920,000 or so distinct CDR3 sequences, over 15% were seen once, and the ten largest hold around 5.5%. The sequenced sample consisted of blood, either unsorted or a sorted T cell fraction (not recorded which). The TCR was taken from a human donor who was either an allogeneic HSCT recipient or a stem cell or donor lymphocyte infusion donor (not recorded which). It is not recorded whose cells these are; they may come from a transplant donor.

As DNA, the CDR3 is TGCAGTGCTAGCAATACCGGGACAGGGCTTCAGCCCCAGCATTTT. This codes for CSASNTGTGLQPQHF. V gene TRBV20-1 combines with J gene TRBJ1-5, with 9 bases matching TRBD1. This CDR3 comprises 15 residues. The germline V gene has CDR1 DFQATT and CDR2 SNEGSKA (reference sequence). Trimming at V came to 3 bases and at J to 6 bases, leaving 9 bases not matched to a gene.